The 9 T cell receptor beta chains below were found in one sample sequenced in a study of CD8+ T cells in alopecia areata. The authors extracted RNA and reverse transcribed it into cDNA as the sequencing template. Only in-frame clones appear in the TCRdb table, and some are missing; sequencing was by immunoSEQ multiplex PCR. Listed for the sample are some 1,600 clones, none seen a single time. Sequenced input: skin. The source of these receptors is a C3H/HeJ mouse with alopecia areata. For this mouse line, the MHC haplotype is H2-k.

The table lists this clone with a few counts. Gene names and germline refer to mouse. The CDR3 end lies 4 residues beyond the end of the read and is filled in from the germline J gene. At the DNA level, this CDR3 is encoded by other sequences in the same sample as well. This chain links TRBV19 with TRBJ1-1, with a tentative D call TRBD1 (6 bases). This CDR3 comprises 14 residues. CDR1 FNHDT and CDR2 SITEND come from the germline V gene (reference sequence). V lost 4 bases and J 0 bases, leaving 10 bases between the germline ends. The CDR3 sequence: CASSQQGSNTEVFF. The part of the CDR3 DNA that was read is TGTGCCAGCAGTCAACAGGGTTCAAACACA.

This clone was detected a few times. Each gene name is a mouse one. The read stops 4 residues short of the end of the CDR3; the missing end is completed from the germline J gene. This chain joins TRBV13-3 and TRBJ2-7, with a tentative D call TRBD2 (6 bases). CDR3 length equals 13 residues. In germline, CDR1 is NNHDY, CDR2 SYVADS. Trimming shortened V by 6 bases and J by 0 bases, and 10 bases separated the two germline ends. Incomplete CDR3 DNA: TGTGCCAGCACAGACTGGAACTCCTAT. This gives the protein CASTDWNSY. The entire CDR3 protein reads CASTDWNSYEQYF.

This clone was seen only a few times. Mouse germline and gene names are used. The read comes to an end 4 residues before the CDR3 does, leaving the germline J gene to fill in the end. Distinct nucleotide sequences in the sample also encode this CDR3. V is TRBV31 and J is TRBJ1-2; 8 positions match TRBD1. Unmatched junction bases numbered 3, after V lost 1 base and J lost 2 bases. The CDR3 extends over 14 amino acids. The germline V gene encodes CDR1 GKSSPN and CDR2 SITVG. The CDR3 bases that were read are TGTGCCTGGAGTCCGGACAGGGCCAACTCC. Amino acid sequence: CAWSPDRANS. The whole CDR3 reads CAWSPDRANSDYTF.

This clone was recorded many times. Mouse gene names apply. The read finishes 3 residues shy of the CDR3 end, and the germline J gene is used to complete it. V and J are TRBV13-1 and TRBJ1-6; 9 bases are a match to TRBD1. TRBJ1-6 is placed among ORFs of uncertain function. V dropped 0 bases and J dropped 4; count of bases not matched to a gene: 2. This CDR3 has 16 residues. Germline V gene data show CDR1 as NSHNY and CDR2 as SYGAGN. CDR3 region: CASSDAGQGYNSPLYF. CDR3 DNA (partial): TGTGCCAGCAGTGATGCTGGACAGGGGTATAATTCGCCC.

This clone was recorded at least ten times. The genes are named according to mouse. Read data end 4 residues before the CDR3 end; the end is taken from the germline J gene. The chain is built from TRBV1 and TRBJ2-5, with D possibly being TRBD1 (5 bases). In germline, CDR1 is NSQYPW, CDR2 LRSPGD (reference sequence). The CDR3 is 14 residues long. V gave up 0 bases and J gave up 2 bases, with 6 bases separating them. CDR3 amino acids: CTCSADRVQDTQYF. Incomplete CDR3 DNA: TGCACCTGCAGTGCAGACAGGGTCCAAGAC.

A word on this clone: Gene names refer to mouse genes. The CDR3 end is not reached by the read, which stops 4 residues before it; the germline J gene fills it in. V gene TRBV13-3 combines with J gene TRBJ2-7; 11 nucleotides align to TRBD2. Germline assignment: CDR1 NNHDY and CDR2 SYVADS. This CDR3 comprises 13 residues. This CDR3 is CASSWDWGYEQYF. CDR3 DNA, as far as it was read: TGTGCCAGCAGTTGGGACTGGGGGTAT.

This clone was recorded many times. All gene names here are mouse names. The CDR3 extends 4 residues past the end of the read, so its final part is completed from the germline J gene. The J gene is TRBJ1-2, the V gene TRBV31, with TRBD1 as a possible D gene (5 bases). Germline lookup yields CDR1 GKSSPN and CDR2 SITVG. This CDR3 is 14 amino acids long. V dropped 0 bases and J dropped 2 bases, with 10 bases sitting between them. The CDR3 loop reads CAWSLGTLNSDYTF. Partial CDR3 DNA: TGTGCCTGGAGTCTCGGGACTTTGAACTCC. The whole variable domain, remainder taken from reference TRBV31 and TRBJ1-2, is AQTIHQWPVAEIKAVGSPLSLGCTIKGKSSPNLYWYWQATGGTLQQLFYSITVGQVESVVQLNLSASRPKDDQFILSTEKLLLSHSGFYLCAWSLGTLNSDYTFGSGTRLLVI.

Only a few counts were recorded for this clone. The genes and germline here are from mouse. CDR3 region: CASSSGTGTNTGQLYF. The DNA read from the CDR3 is TGTGCAAGCAGCTCCGGGACTGGGACAAACACCGGG. V is TRBV16 and J is TRBJ2-2, with 9 nucleotides matching TRBD2. From the germline J gene comes the end of the CDR3, since the read stops 4 residues before it. Germline loops: CDR1 SGHSA, CDR2 FRNQAP. Trimming cost V 4 bases and J 0 bases; bases outside gene matches: 3. CDR3 length: 16 amino acids.

A remark on this clone: Gene names are the mouse ones. With the read ending 4 residues before the CDR3 end, the germline J gene is used to fill in that end. V gene TRBV19 combines with J gene TRBJ2-7; TRBD2 agrees at 7 bases. Germline values: CDR1 FNHDT, CDR2 SITEND (reference sequence). J was trimmed by 2 bases and V by 2 bases; bases with no gene match: 1. CDR3 length equals 13 residues. Partial CDR3 DNA: TGTGCCAGCAGTATGTGGGGGGCCTAT. This encodes CASSMWGAY. The whole CDR3 sequence is CASSMWGAYEQYF. The full variable domain, rest sourced from reference TRBV19 and TRBJ2-7, is GGIITQTPKFLIGQEGQKLTLKCQQNFNHDTMYWYRQDSGKGLRLIYYSITENDLQKGDLSEGYDASREKKSSFSLTVTSAQKNEMAVFLCASSMWGAYEQYFGPGTRLTVL.